The clone carrying this T cell receptor (beta chain) has more than one count but fewer than ten. V was cut by 2 bases and J by 2 bases, with 10 bases left in between. Germline V gene data show CDR1 as SGHDT and CDR2 as YYEEEE. The CDR3 spans 14 residues. Patients in Seattle were enrolled during active infection, then followed longitudinally. This specimen comes from a study of blood T cell repertoires in COVID-19. Study summary: The analysed material was cDNA or gDNA that came from T cells, B-cell-depleted T cells, or PBMCs.

Per the original methods: Amplified reference gene primers provided the basis for estimating nucleated cell counts. Libraries were prepared by immunoSEQ multiplex PCR; TCRdb keeps only in-frame clonotypes and omits some of them. From that table come the V and J calls and clone size; the DNA was used to work out D and trimming. The sample records roughly 200,000 clones, 85% being singletons. The source material was peripheral blood. The receptor was derived from a person between 65 and 79 years old with COVID-19, enrolled during active disease. This chain links TRBV5-6 with TRBJ1-1; no definite D call. The chain's CDR3 is CASSFPGDNTEAFF. The CDR3 coding sequence is TGTGCCAGCAGCTTTCCGGGAGATAACACTGAAGCTTTCTTT.